This entry concerns a single TCR beta chain. Its antigen remains unidentified. This entry comes from a study of vaccination and CD4 T cells after COVID-19. Across the study: Stimulation used overlapping spike peptides from SARS-CoV-2, HCoV-NL63, HCoV-OC43 and HCoV-229E.

The V gene lost 2 bases and the J gene lost 3 bases, with 15 bases spanning the gap. The CDR3 is 15 residues long. The germline gives CDR1 SGHRS, CDR2 YFSETQ. As to treatment: 10-day PBMC culture with coronavirus spike peptide pools or control peptides (ViraFEST assay). Once obtained from cultured CD4+ T cells, the DNA was sequenced using the Oncomine TCR Beta short-read assay. MiXCR, applied by TCRdb to the PCR reads, yields one record per CDR3 protein. The repertoire holds about 12,000 distinct CDR3 sequences, with 45% to 50% as singletons. This rearrangement joins TRBV5-1 to TRBJ2-7; a weak D match, TRBD1 (6 bases). Sequences were obtained from CD4+ T cells from blood, cultured in vitro. This sequence was found in a human donor who had recovered from COVID-19. CDR3 DNA sequence: TGCGCCAGCAGCTTCAATGCCGGGACACTCTACGAGCAGTACTTC. Its translation is CASSFNAGTLYEQYF. Based on the CDR3 plus reference TRBV5-1 and TRBJ2-7, the full variable domain is KAGVTQTPRYLIKTRGQQVTLSCSPISGHRSVSWYQQTPGQGLQFLFEYFSETQRNKGNFPGRFSGRQFSNSRSEMNVSTLELGDSALYLCASSFNAGTLYEQYFGPGTRLTVT.